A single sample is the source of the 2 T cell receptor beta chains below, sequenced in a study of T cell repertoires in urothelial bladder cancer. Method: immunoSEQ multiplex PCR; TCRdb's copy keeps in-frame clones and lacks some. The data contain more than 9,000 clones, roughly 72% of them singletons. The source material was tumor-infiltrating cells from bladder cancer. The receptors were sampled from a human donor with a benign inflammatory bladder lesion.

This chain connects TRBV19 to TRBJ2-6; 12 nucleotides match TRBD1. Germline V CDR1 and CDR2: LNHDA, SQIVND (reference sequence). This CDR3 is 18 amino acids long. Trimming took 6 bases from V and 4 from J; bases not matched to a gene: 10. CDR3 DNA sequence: TGTGCCAGTAGCAGAACGGGACAGGGGGCGAGGGGGGCCAACGTCCTGACTTTC. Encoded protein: CASSRTGQGARGANVLTF.

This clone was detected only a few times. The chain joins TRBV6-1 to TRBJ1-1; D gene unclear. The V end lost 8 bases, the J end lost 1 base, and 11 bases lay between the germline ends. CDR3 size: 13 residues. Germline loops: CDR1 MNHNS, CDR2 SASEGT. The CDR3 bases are TGTGCCAGCCCTCGACGGGAGAACACTGAAGCTTTCTTT. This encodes CASPRRENTEAFF.